One sample yielded the 5 T cell receptor beta chains listed below, sequenced in a study of T-cell reconstitution after alpha-beta-depleted transplantation in children. Construction of the TCRbeta library involved unique molecular identifiers. TCRdb called the PCR reads again in MiXCR, with one record for every CDR3 protein. Of hundreds of thousands of distinct CDR3 sequences detected, roughly 15% appear once; the ten largest clones hold about 41%. Here the sequenced sample was PBMCs, mostly from graft donor cells, taken 360 days after TCRalphabeta/CD19-depleted stem cell transplant. These TCRs come from a male patient between 2 and 10 years old who had a stem cell transplant for acute lymphoblastic leukemia, so the T cells may come from the graft donor.

The CDR3 is CASSMGQGARDEQFF. The DNA for the CDR3 is TGTGCCAGTAGTATGGGACAGGGGGCGCGCGATGAGCAGTTCTTC. The V call is TRBV19, the J call TRBJ2-1; 12 nucleotides line up with TRBD1. This CDR3 has 15 residues. Trimming at V came to 3 bases and at J to 8 bases, leaving 5 bases not matched to a gene. CDR1 is LNHDA and CDR2 is SQIVND in the germline V gene (reference sequence).

This clonotype came up a few times. The chain is built from TRBV5-1 and TRBJ2-2, with TRBD2 matching over 7 bases. V lost 6 bases to trimming and J lost 4 bases; unmatched junction nucleotides: 6. The germline gives CDR1 SGHRS, CDR2 YFSETQ. The length of the CDR3 is 14 residues. CDR3 loop: CASIAGPFTGELFF. The CDR3 coding sequence is TGCGCCAGCATAGCGGGCCCCTTCACCGGGGAGCTGTTTTTT.

The chain uses TRBV29-1 and TRBJ2-2, with D unresolved. This CDR3 comprises 12 residues. The germline V gene has CDR1 SQVTM and CDR2 ANQGSEA. V was cut by 2 bases and J by 6 bases, with 7 bases left in between. The CDR3 region has the DNA TGCAGCGTTGAAAAGGGCCCCGGGGAGCTGTTTTTT. This encodes CSVEKGPGELFF.

This chain joins TRBV4-1 and TRBJ1-6, with D possibly TRBD1 on 5 matching bases. This CDR3 is built from 19 residues. Germline V lookup: CDR1 MGHRA, CDR2 YSYEKL. Trimming took off 0 bases at V and 3 bases at J, with 18 bases between the two ends. CDR3 sequence reads: CASSQDLEGGVRYNSPLHF. The CDR3, as DNA: TGCGCCAGCAGCCAAGATCTTGAGGGAGGGGTCCGCTATAATTCACCCCTCCACTTT.

This clonotype was counted at least ten times. The chain couples TRBV9 to TRBJ1-6; 9 nucleotides match TRBD1. CDR3 length: 14 amino acids. Germline V gene sequence: CDR1 SGDLS, CDR2 YYNGEE. V shed 4 bases and J 9 bases; nucleotides not matched to a gene: 5. The CDR3 here is CASSLQGAGSPLHF. The CDR3 bases are TGTGCCAGCAGCTTACAGGGGGCCGGTTCACCCCTCCACTTT.